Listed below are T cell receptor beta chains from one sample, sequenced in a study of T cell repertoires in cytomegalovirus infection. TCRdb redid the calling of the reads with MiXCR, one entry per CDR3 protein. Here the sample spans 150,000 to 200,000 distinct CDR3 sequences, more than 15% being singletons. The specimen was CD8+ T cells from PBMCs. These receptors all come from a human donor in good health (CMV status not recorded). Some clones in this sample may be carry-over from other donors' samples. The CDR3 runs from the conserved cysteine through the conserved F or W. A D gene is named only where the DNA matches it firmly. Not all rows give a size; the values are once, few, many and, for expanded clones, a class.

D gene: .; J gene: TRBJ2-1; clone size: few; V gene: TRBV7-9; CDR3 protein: CASSPPFTGYEQFF; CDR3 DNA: TGTGCCAGCAGCCCTCCCTTCACGGGGTATGAGCAGTTCTTC
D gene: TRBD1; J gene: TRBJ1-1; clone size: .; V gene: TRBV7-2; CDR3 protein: CASSPGQLNTEAFF; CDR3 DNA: TGTGCCAGCAGCCCGGGACAGCTGAACACTGAAGCTTTCTTT
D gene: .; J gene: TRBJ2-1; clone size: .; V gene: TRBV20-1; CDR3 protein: CSARERDGQNNEQFF; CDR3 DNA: TGCAGTGCTAGAGAAAGGGATGGACAAAACAATGAGCAGTTCTTC
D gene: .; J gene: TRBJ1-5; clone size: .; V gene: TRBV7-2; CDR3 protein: CASSQNGPKSYQPQHF; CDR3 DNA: TGTGCCAGCAGCCAGAACGGGCCGAAATCCTATCAGCCCCAGCATTTT
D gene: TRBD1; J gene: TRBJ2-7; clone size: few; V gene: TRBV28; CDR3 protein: CASSEGQGRLEQYF; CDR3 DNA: TGTGCCAGCAGTGAGGGACAGGGAAGGCTCGAGCAGTACTTC
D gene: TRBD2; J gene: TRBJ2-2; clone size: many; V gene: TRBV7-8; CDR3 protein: CASSLSTTSGGPGELFF; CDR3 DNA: TGTGCCAGCAGCTTAAGCACAACTAGCGGGGGGCCCGGGGAGCTGTTTTTT
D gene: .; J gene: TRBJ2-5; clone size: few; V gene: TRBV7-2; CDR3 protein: CASSFVGVETQYF; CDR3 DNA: TGTGCCAGCAGCTTTGTGGGGGTAGAGACCCAGTACTTC
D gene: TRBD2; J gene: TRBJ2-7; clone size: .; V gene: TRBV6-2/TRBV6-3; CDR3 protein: CASSYRSSGSYEQYF; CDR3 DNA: TGTGCCAGCAGTTACAGGTCTAGCGGTTCCTACGAGCAGTACTTC
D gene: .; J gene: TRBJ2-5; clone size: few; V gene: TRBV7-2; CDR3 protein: CASSSPGDQTQYF; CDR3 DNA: TGTGCCAGCAGCTCCCCGGGGGATCAGACCCAGTACTTC
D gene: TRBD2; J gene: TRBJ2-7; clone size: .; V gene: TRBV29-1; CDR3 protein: CSARAGGYEQYF; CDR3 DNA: TGCAGCGCGCGAGCGGGAGGATACGAGCAGTACTTC
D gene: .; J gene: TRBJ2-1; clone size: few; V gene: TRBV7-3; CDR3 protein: CASSYRPGLNNEQFF; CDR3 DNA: TGTGCCAGCAGCTATCGCCCGGGACTTAACAATGAGCAGTTCTTC
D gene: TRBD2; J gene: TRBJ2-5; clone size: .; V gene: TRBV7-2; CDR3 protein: CASSPRLAGGLEETQYF; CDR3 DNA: TGTGCCAGCAGCCCGCGACTAGCGGGGGGCCTAGAAGAGACCCAGTACTTC
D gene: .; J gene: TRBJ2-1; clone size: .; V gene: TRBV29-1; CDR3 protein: CSVELAVYNEQFF; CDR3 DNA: TGCAGCGTTGAATTAGCGGTGTACAATGAGCAGTTCTTC
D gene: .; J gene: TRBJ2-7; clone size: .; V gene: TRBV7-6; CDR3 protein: CASSLGWGGASYEQYF; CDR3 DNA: TGTGCCAGCAGCTTAGGGTGGGGTGGGGCGTCCTACGAGCAGTACTTC
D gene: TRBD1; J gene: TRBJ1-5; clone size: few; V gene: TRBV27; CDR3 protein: CASSLRDSYQPQHF; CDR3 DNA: TGTGCCAGCAGTTTACGGGACAGTTATCAGCCCCAGCATTTT
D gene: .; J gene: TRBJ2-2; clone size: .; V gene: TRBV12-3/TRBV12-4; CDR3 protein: CASSGSYTGELFF; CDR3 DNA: TGTGCCAGCAGCGGGTCCTACACCGGGGAGCTGTTTTTT
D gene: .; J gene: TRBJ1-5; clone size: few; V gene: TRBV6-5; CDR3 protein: CASSPNFATQPQHF; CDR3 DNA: TGTGCCAGCAGCCCCAATTTTGCCACTCAGCCCCAGCATTTT
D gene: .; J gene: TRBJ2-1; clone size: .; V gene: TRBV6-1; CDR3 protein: CASSETISSYNEQFF; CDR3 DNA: TGTGCCAGCAGTGAAACCATCAGCTCCTACAATGAGCAGTTCTTC
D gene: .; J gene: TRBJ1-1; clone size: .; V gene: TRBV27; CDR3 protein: CASPTGLNTEAFF; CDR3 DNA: TGTGCCAGCCCCACAGGGCTGAACACTGAAGCTTTCTTT
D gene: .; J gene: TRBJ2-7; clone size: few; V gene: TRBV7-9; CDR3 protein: CASSATGLSHEQYF; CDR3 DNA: TGTGCCAGCAGCGCCACAGGGTTGAGCCACGAGCAGTACTTC
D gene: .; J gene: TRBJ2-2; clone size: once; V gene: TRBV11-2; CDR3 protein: CATTGSTNTGELFF; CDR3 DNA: TGTGCCACCACGGGGAGTACGAACACCGGGGAGCTGTTTTTT
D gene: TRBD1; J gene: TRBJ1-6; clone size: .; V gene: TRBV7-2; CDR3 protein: CANSLRDRQGSPLHF; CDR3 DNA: TGTGCCAACAGCTTACGCGATCGACAGGGTTCACCCCTCCACTTT
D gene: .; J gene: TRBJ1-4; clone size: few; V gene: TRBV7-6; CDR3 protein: CASSADRRNEKLFF; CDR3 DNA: TGTGCCAGCAGCGCAGACAGGAGGAATGAAAAACTGTTTTTT
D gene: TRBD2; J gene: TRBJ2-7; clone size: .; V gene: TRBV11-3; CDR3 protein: CASSLGGTSGKANEQYF; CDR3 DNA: TGTGCCAGCAGCTTAGGCGGGACTAGCGGGAAGGCTAACGAGCAGTACTTC
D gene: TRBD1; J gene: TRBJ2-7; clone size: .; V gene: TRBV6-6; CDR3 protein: CASSHGTGGYEQYF; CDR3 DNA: TGTGCCAGCAGCCACGGGACAGGGGGTTACGAGCAGTACTTC
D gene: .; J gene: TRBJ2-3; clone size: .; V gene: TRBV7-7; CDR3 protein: CASSRDLDADTQYF; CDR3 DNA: TGTGCCAGCAGCCGGGACTTAGACGCAGATACGCAGTATTTT
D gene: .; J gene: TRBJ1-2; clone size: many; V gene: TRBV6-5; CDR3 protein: CASSYGRVHYGYTF; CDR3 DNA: TGTGCCAGCAGTTACGGCAGGGTTCACTATGGCTACACCTTC
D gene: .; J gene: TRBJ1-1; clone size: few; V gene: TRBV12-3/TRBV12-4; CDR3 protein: CASSEQVPVAEAFF; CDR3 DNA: TGTGCCAGCAGTGAACAGGTTCCGGTGGCTGAAGCTTTCTTT
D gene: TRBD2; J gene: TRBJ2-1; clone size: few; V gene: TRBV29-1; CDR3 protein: CSVEAGLAVQFF; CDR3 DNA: TGCAGCGTCGAGGCGGGACTAGCGGTGCAGTTCTTC
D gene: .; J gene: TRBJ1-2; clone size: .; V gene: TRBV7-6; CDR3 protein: CASSFSTGTYGYTF; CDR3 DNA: TGTGCCAGCAGTTTTAGCACAGGGACCTATGGCTACACCTTC
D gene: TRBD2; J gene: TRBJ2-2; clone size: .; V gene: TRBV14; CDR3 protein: CASSQFLSGSSTGELFF; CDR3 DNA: TGTGCCAGCAGCCAATTCTTAAGCGGGAGTAGCACCGGGGAGCTGTTTTTT
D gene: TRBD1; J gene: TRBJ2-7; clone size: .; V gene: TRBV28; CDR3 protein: CASNIRDRGFYEQYF; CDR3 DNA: TGTGCCAGCAACATCCGGGACAGGGGCTTCTACGAGCAGTACTTC
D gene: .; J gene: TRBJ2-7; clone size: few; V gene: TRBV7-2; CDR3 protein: CASSFPGNYEQYF; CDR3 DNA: TGTGCCAGCAGCTTTCCAGGGAACTACGAGCAGTACTTC
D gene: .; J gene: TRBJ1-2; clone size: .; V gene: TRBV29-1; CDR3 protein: CSVDLGGVYGYTF; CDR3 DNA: TGCAGCGTTGACCTGGGGGGGGTCTATGGCTACACCTTC
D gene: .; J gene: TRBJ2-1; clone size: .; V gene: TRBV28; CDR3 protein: CASGRQIPSYNEQFF; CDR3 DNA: TGTGCCAGCGGGAGACAGATACCCTCCTACAATGAGCAGTTCTTC
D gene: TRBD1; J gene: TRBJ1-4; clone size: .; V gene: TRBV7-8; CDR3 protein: CASSSTGTNEKLFF; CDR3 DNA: TGTGCCAGCAGCTCGACAGGGACTAATGAAAAACTGTTTTTT
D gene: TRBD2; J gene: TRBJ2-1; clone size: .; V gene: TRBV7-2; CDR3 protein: CASSLVLAGRSSYNEQFF; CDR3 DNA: TGTGCCAGCAGCTTAGTACTAGCGGGCCGCTCCTCCTACAATGAGCAGTTCTTC
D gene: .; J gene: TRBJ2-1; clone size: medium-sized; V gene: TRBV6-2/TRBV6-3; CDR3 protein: CASSPLAPRYNEQFF; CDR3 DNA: TGTGCCAGCAGCCCGCTAGCGCCTCGCTACAATGAGCAGTTCTTC
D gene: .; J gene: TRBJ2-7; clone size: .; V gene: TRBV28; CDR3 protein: CASSLYSTSFLEQYF; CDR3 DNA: TGTGCCAGCAGTTTATACAGCACTTCATTTCTCGAGCAGTACTTC
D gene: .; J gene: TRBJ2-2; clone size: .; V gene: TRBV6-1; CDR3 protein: CASSTLTGELFF; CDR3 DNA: TGTGCCAGCAGTACCCTCACCGGGGAGCTGTTTTTT
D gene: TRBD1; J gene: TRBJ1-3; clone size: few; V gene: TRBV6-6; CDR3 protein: CASTYRGQGFSGNTIYF; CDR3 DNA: TGTGCCAGCACCTACAGGGGACAGGGTTTTTCTGGAAACACCATATATTTT
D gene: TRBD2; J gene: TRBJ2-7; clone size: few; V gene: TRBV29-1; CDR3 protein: CSVVERGSYEQYF; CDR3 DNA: TGCAGCGTTGTGGAGCGGGGGTCCTACGAGCAGTACTTC
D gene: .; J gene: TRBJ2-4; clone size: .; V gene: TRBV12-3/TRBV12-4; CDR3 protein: CASSPTRPVAKNSQYF; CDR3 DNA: TGTGCCAGCAGTCCGACCCGCCCGGTAGCCAAAAACAGTCAGTACTTC
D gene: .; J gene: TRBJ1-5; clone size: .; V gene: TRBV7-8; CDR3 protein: CASSLKAGRAGQPQHF; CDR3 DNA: TGTGCCAGCAGCTTAAAGGCAGGCAGGGCGGGTCAGCCCCAGCATTTT
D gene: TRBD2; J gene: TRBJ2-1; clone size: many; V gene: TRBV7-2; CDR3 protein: CASSLIGLVDHEQFF; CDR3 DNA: TGTGCCAGCAGCTTAATCGGACTAGTCGATCATGAGCAGTTCTTC
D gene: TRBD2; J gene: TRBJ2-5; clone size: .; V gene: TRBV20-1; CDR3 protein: CSARDYRERGVQETQYF; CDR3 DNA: TGCAGTGCTAGAGATTATCGTGAGCGGGGGGTCCAAGAGACCCAGTACTTC
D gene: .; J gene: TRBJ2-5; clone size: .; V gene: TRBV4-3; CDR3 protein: CASSQARTAQETQYF; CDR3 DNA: TGCGCCAGCAGCCAAGCTCGGACAGCCCAAGAGACCCAGTACTTC
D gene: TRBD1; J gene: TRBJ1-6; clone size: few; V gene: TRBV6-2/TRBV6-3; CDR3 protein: CASGDRGSSPLHF; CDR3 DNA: TGTGCCAGCGGGGACAGGGGGTCTTCACCCCTCCACTTT
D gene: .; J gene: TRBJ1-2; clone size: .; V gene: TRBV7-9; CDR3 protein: CASSQSGGPEYGYTF; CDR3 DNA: TGTGCCAGCAGCCAATCCGGGGGGCCGGAATATGGCTACACCTTC
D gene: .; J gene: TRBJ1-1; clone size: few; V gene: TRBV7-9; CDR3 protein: CASSLGSREAFF; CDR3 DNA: TGTGCCAGCAGCTTAGGGAGCCGAGAAGCTTTCTTT
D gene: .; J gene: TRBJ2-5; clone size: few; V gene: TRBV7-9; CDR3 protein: CASSLGLTETQYF; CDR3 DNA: TGTGCCAGCAGCTTAGGGCTAACTGAGACCCAGTACTTC
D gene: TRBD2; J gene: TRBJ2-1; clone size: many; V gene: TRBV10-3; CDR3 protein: CAIDAREGSYNEQFF; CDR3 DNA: TGTGCCATCGATGCGCGGGAGGGTTCCTACAATGAGCAGTTCTTC
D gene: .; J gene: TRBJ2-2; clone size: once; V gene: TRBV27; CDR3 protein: CASSRDWGGELFF; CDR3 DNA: TGTGCCAGCAGTAGGGACTGGGGGGGCGAGCTGTTTTTT
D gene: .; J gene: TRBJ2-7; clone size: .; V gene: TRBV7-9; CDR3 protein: CASSLVFDSYEQYF; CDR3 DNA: TGTGCCAGCAGCTTGGTCTTTGACAGCTACGAGCAGTACTTC
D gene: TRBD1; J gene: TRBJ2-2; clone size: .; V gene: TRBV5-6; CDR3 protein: CASSFTGAGTNTGELFF; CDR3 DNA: TGTGCCAGCAGTTTTACAGGGGCCGGGACGAACACCGGGGAGCTGTTTTTT
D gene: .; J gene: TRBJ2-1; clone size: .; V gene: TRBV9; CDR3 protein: CASSPDGRRGYEQFF; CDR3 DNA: TGTGCCAGCAGCCCAGACGGGAGACGGGGCTATGAGCAGTTCTTC
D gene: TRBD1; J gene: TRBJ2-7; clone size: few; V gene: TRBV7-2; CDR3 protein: CASSFGQGDYYEQYF; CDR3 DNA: TGTGCCAGCAGCTTCGGACAGGGGGACTACTACGAGCAGTACTTC
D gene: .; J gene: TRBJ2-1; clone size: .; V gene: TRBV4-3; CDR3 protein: CASSQDVGNEQFF; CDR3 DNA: TGCGCCAGCAGCCAAGATGTCGGAAATGAGCAGTTCTTC